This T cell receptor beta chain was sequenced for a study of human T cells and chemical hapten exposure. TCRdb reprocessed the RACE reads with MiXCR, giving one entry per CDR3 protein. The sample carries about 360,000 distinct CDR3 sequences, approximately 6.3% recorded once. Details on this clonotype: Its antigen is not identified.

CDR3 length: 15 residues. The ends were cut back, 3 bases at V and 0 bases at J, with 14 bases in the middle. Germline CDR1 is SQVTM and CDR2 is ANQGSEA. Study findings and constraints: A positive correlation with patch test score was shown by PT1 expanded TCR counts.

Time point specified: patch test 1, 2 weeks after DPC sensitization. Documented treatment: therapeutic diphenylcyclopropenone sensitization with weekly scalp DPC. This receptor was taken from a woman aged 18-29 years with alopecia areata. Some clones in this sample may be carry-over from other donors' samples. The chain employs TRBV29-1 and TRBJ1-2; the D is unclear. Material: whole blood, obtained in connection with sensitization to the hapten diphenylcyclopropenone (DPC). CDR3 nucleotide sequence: TGCAGCGTTGACTCGCAGGAGATAGCTAACTATGGCTACACCTTC. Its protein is CSVDSQEIANYGYTF. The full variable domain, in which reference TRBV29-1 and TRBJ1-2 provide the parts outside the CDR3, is SAVISQKPSRDICQRGTSLTIQCQVDSQVTMMFWYRQQPGQSLTLIATANQGSEATYESGFVIDKFPISRPNLTFSTLTVSNMSPEDSSIYLCSVDSQEIANYGYTFGSGTRLTVV.